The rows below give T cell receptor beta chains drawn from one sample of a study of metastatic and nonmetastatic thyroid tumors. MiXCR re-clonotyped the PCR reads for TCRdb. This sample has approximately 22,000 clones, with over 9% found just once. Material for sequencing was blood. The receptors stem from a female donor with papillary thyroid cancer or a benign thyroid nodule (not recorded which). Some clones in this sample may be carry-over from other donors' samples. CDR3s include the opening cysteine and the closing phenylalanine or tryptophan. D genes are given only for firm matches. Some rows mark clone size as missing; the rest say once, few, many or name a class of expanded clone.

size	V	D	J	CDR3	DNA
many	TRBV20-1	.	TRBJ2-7	CSARGIATDWGEQYF	TGCAGTGCTAGAGGAATTGCGACGGACTGGGGCGAGCAGTACTTC
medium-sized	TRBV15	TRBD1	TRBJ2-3	CATSRTGGLDTQYF	TGTGCCACCAGCAGGACAGGGGGGTTAGATACGCAGTATTTT
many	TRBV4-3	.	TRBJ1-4	CASSQDPGTFGEKLFF	TGCGCCAGCAGCCAAGACCCCGGGACATTCGGCGAAAAACTGTTTTTT
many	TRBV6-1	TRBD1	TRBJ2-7	CASSEGVGNRGKDEQYF	TGTGCCAGCAGTGAAGGGGTAGGGAACAGGGGTAAGGACGAGCAGTACTTC
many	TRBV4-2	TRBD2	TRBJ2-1	CASSPSIGTSGNNEQFF	TGTGCCAGCAGCCCGTCGATTGGGACTAGCGGAAACAATGAGCAGTTCTTC
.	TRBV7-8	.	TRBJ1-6	CASSQQGSLHF	TGTGCCAGCAGCCAACAGGGTTCCCTCCACTTT
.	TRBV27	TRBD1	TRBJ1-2	CASSPLTGQGKSGGYTF	TGTGCCAGCAGTCCGCTCACAGGACAGGGAAAATCAGGGGGCTACACCTTC
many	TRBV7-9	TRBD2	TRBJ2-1	CASSFPRRGGQFF	TGTGCCAGCAGCTTCCCCCGGCGGGGGGGGCAGTTCTTC
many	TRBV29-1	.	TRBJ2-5	CSVEEGFGQETQYF	TGCAGCGTCGAAGAGGGCTTTGGCCAAGAGACCCAGTACTTC
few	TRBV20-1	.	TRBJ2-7	CSASPDRSSSTYEQYF	TGCAGTGCTAGCCCCGACAGGTCAAGTTCGACCTACGAGCAGTACTTC
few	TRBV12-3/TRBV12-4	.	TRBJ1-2	CASSLDRDYGYTF	TGTGCCAGCAGTTTAGACAGGGACTATGGCTACACCTTC
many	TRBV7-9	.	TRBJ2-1	CASSLGLQGNEQFF	TGTGCCAGCAGCTTAGGCCTACAGGGAAATGAGCAGTTCTTC
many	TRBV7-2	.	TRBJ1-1	CASSRGVGANEAFF	TGTGCCAGCAGCCGAGGGGTGGGGGCCAATGAAGCTTTCTTT
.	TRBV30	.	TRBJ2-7	CAWGVSYEQYF	TGTGCCTGGGGAGTCTCCTACGAGCAGTACTTC
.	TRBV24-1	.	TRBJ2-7	CATSDFSRSHEQYF	TGTGCCACCAGTGATTTTTCTAGAAGCCACGAGCAGTACTTC
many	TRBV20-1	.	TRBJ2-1	CSARDPAYARDNEQFF	TGCAGTGCTAGAGATCCGGCCTACGCGCGAGACAATGAGCAGTTCTTC
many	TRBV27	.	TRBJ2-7	CASSETVGITYEQYF	TGTGCCAGCAGTGAGACAGTAGGGATTACCTACGAGCAGTACTTC
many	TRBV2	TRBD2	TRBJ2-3	CASSEQAGRTDTQYF	TGTGCCAGCAGTGAACAAGCGGGAAGGACAGATACGCAGTATTTT
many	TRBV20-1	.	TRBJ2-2	CSASGANTGELFF	TGCAGTGCTAGCGGGGCGAACACCGGGGAGCTGTTTTTT
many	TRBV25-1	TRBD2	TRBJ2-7	CASSEWAGGYEQYF	TGTGCCAGCAGTGAATGGGCGGGAGGATACGAGCAGTACTTC
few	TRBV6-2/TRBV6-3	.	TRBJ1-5	CASSTYRAGKPQHF	TGTGCCAGCAGTACTTACAGGGCGGGGAAGCCCCAGCATTTT
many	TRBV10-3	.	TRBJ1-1	CAISRRDGTEAFF	TGTGCCATCAGCCGCAGGGATGGCACTGAAGCTTTCTTT
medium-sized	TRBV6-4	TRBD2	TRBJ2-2	CASSGLAGDTGELFF	TGTGCCAGCAGTGGACTAGCGGGAGACACCGGGGAGCTGTTTTTT
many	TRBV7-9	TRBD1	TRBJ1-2	CASSLVGQGSGGYTF	TGTGCCAGCAGCTTAGTGGGACAGGGAAGCGGGGGCTACACCTTC
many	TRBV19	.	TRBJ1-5	CAGGLNQPQHF	TGTGCCGGGGGGCTAAATCAGCCCCAGCATTTT
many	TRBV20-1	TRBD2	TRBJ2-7	CSARTPSGNEQYF	TGCAGTGCTAGAACGCCTAGCGGGAACGAGCAGTACTTC
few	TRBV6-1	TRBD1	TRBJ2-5	CASRNDRVYQETQYF	TGTGCCAGCAGGAACGACAGGGTTTACCAAGAGACCCAGTACTTC
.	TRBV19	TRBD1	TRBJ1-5	CASSIRATGGSNQPQHF	TGTGCCAGTAGTATCAGGGCGACAGGGGGTAGCAATCAGCCCCAGCATTTT
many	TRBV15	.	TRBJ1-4	CATRRGTTNEKLFF	TGTGCCACCAGGCGGGGAACAACTAATGAAAAACTGTTTTTT
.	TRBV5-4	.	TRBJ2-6	CASSPRTPLNVLTF	TGTGCCAGCAGCCCAAGGACACCTTTAAACGTCCTGACTTTC
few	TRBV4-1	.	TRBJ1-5	CASSQVGGAAQHF	TGCGCCAGCAGCCAGGTTGGTGGGGCGGCCCAGCATTTT
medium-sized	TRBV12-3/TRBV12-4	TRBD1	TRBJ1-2	CASSLNRGPYGYTF	TGTGCCAGCAGTTTAAACAGGGGGCCCTATGGCTACACCTTC
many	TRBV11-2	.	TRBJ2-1	CASSLASYEQFF	TGTGCCAGCAGCTTAGCTAGCTATGAGCAGTTCTTC
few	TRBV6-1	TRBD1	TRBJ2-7	CASSPSPGQYYEQYF	TGTGCCAGCAGCCCTTCCCCGGGACAGTACTACGAGCAGTACTTC
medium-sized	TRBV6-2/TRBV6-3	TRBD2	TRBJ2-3	CASSLAGDGADTQYF	TGTGCCAGCAGCTTAGCGGGAGACGGGGCAGATACGCAGTATTTT
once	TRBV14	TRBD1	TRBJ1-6	CASSYLRRTGDNSPLHF	TGTGCCAGCAGCTACCTCAGAAGGACAGGGGATAATTCACCCCTCCACTTT
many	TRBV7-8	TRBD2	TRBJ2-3	CASSLLASGTTDTQYF	TGTGCCAGCAGCTTATTGGCTAGCGGGACCACAGATACGCAGTATTTT
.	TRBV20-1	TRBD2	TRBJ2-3	CSASNAGEDTQYF	TGCAGTGCTAGTAACGCGGGAGAGGATACGCAGTATTTT
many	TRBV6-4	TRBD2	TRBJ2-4	CASSRTSGEGHIQYF	TGTGCCAGCAGTAGGACTAGCGGGGAGGGTCACATTCAGTACTTC
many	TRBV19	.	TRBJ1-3	CASKTPPGNTIYF	TGTGCCAGTAAGACCCCTCCTGGAAACACCATATATTTT
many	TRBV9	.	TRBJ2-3	CASSVGAAGGVVAVDTQYF	TGTGCCAGCAGCGTAGGAGCCGCTGGAGGGGTGGTGGCTGTAGATACGCAGTATTTT
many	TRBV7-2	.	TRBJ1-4	CASSPGFTREKLFF	TGTGCCAGCAGCCCGGGGTTTACCCGTGAAAAACTGTTTTTT
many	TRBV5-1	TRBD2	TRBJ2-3	CASSPDPSGSVTDTQYF	TGCGCCAGCAGCCCCGACCCTAGCGGGAGTGTCACAGATACGCAGTATTTT
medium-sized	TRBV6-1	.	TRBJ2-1	CASWSSRLYNEQFF	TGTGCCAGCTGGAGTTCGCGGCTCTACAATGAGCAGTTCTTC
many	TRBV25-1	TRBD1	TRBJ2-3	CASSPPGTGGLDTQYF	TGTGCCAGCAGCCCCCCAGGGACAGGGGGCCTTGATACGCAGTATTTT
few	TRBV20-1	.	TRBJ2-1	CSAGLGTGYRDNEQFF	TGCAGTGCAGGGTTGGGGACTGGTTATCGGGACAATGAGCAGTTCTTC
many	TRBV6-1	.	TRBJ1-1	CASSLGGRDTEAFF	TGTGCCAGCAGCCTCGGGGGCAGGGACACTGAAGCTTTCTTT
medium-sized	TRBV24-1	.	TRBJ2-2	CATSDFSELFF	TGTGCCACCAGTGATTTTTCGGAGCTGTTTTTT
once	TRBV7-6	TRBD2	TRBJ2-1	CASSLVVRGASGHSRYNEQFF	TGTGCCAGCAGCTTAGTAGTCCGAGGGGCTAGCGGGCATTCACGGTACAACGAGCAGTTCTTC
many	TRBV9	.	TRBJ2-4	CASSGEGDIQYF	TGTGCCAGCAGCGGCGAGGGGGACATTCAGTACTTC
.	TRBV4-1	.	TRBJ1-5	CASSQGINQPQHF	TGCGCCAGCAGTCAGGGGATCAATCAGCCCCAGCATTTT
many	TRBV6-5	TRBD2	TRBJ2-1	CASSYEHSGRGKFF	TGTGCCAGCAGTTACGAACATAGCGGGAGAGGCAAGTTCTTC
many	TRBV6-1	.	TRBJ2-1	CASTRSQGNNEQFF	TGTGCCAGTACAAGGTCCCAGGGGAACAATGAGCAGTTCTTC
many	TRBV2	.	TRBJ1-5	CASSEQQNQPQHF	TGTGCCAGCAGTGAACAGCAAAATCAGCCCCAGCATTTT
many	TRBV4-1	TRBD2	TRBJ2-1	CASSQGTSGGYNEQFF	TGCGCCAGCAGCCAAGGGACTAGCGGGGGTTACAATGAGCAGTTCTTC
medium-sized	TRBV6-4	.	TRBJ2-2	CASSDTRDPTGELFF	TGTGCCAGCAGTGACACTAGGGATCCCACCGGGGAGCTGTTTTTT
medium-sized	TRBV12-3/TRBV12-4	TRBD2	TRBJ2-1	CASSLGGSPYNEQFF	TGTGCCAGCAGTTTGGGCGGGAGCCCTTACAATGAGCAGTTCTTC
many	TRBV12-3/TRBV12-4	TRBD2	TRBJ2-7	CASSLLPQLGGSAAYEQYF	TGTGCCAGCAGTTTACTTCCCCAACTTGGCGGGAGTGCCGCCTACGAGCAGTACTTC
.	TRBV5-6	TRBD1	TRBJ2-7	CASSRMDRRAYEQYF	TGTGCCAGCAGCCGAATGGACAGGAGAGCCTACGAGCAGTACTTC